This T cell receptor beta chain was documented in a study of blood T cell repertoires in COVID-19. Study-wide context: Collection of acute and convalescent COVID-19 samples took place in the United States, Italy and Spain. The analysed material was cDNA or gDNA that came from T cells, B-cell-depleted T cells, or PBMCs.

This clone was seen a few times. Original methodology: Reference gene primers were amplified, and this amplification served to estimate nucleated cell counts. TCRdb keeps only in-frame clones here, not all; method: immunoSEQ multiplex PCR. Clone size and the V and J calls come from that table; the DNA yielded D and trimming. Of 200,000 to 250,000 clones listed, approximately 81% are singletons. This CDR3 has 15 amino acids. Trimming stripped 1 base from V and 7 bases from J, with 14 bases between. Looked up from germline, CDR1 is SEHNR and CDR2 is FQNEAQ (reference sequence). The sequence was collected from a man aged 25 to 45 with active or convalescent COVID-19. Material: peripheral blood. The rearrangement links TRBV7-9 to TRBJ1-5; possible D gene TRBD1, 6 bases. The CDR3 region has the DNA TGTGCCAGCAGCTTAGGGAAGGGGGGGACACAGCCCCAGCATTTT. Translation: CASSLGKGGTQPQHF.